This entry concerns a single T cell receptor (beta chain). The antigen is undetermined. V was clipped by 5 bases and J by 0 bases, with 14 bases between them. The germline gives CDR1 SGHTA, CDR2 FQGTGA. The CDR3 covers 16 residues. The PCR had 60 Vbeta and 13 Jbeta primers. Repertoires were generated with immunoSEQ multiplex PCR, while TCRdb's copy carries only in-frame clones and drops some. Of around 100,000 clones in the sample, approximately 80% were seen once. The sample is drawn from a study of cytomegalovirus exposure and HLA in healthy donors. The overall study: The study placed around 80% of its roughly 430 genotyped donors in the Caucasian-associated ancestry cluster. Regarding the study as a whole: Later on, an analysis showed TCR association rates differing by HLA locus, with DRB1 the most and HLA-C the fewest.

J is TRBJ2-1 and V is TRBV7-3; no clear D gene. This clonotype was obtained from a woman younger than 35 in good health and CMV-seropositive. The material sequenced was PBMCs. CDR3: CASSLSSSSSYNEQFF. The CDR3 nucleotides read TGTGCCAGCAGCCTATCGTCATCTAGCTCCTACAATGAGCAGTTCTTC.